Included here is one T cell receptor beta chain sequence, with context. The clone's antigen remains unknown. No per-base quality is available; no much larger clone lies one base away. Per the publication, the time point label means: progressive disease on ibrutinib. For TCR beta library preparation, about 2 micrograms of genomic DNA were extracted from the cryopreserved PBMCs. Longitudinal blood samples from CLL patients on ibrutinib monotherapy were analyzed using high-throughput TCR beta sequencing. The patients were enrolled in a single-center, open-label phase 2 trial of ibrutinib monotherapy. The data are from a study of cytotoxic CD8 clonotypes in ibrutinib-treated CLL listed by TCRdb under 2021. As for the study more broadly: The cohort had 11 relapsed/refractory and more than 14 treatment-naive patients; some 17 were IGHV unmutated. Partial responses were observed in 24 patients and complete responses in 2; after a median follow-up of roughly 72 months, remission was maintained in 14 patients and progression was observed in some twelve. Samples at response were collected after a median of about 12 months of treatment, with a range of about 6 to 36 months. On average, each sample yielded about 250,000 productive templates and tens of thousands of productive rearrangements. Of the 80 to 95 participants in the trial, roughly 26 had longitudinal samples available. Cryopreserved peripheral blood mononuclear cells were obtained prior to treatment, at the time of response, and at either disease progression or sustained remission. Every sample from remission and from progressive disease was obtained while the patients were still on ibrutinib.

On a MiSeq, deep resolution sequencing aimed for a depth between 1 in 1 million and 1 in 200,000 T cells, with each clonotype covered around 10x on average. The immunoSEQ hsTCRB Kit was used to generate the TCR beta libraries. The authors' analysis ran thus. ImmunoSEQ Data Assistant and ImmunoSEQ Analyzer were used for data analysis, and V, D and J genes were assigned according to IMGT definitions. Clonality, which ranges from 0 to 1, was calculated by subtracting the normalized Shannon entropy of productive rearrangement frequencies from one. Only overrepresented clonotypes making up at least 0.05% of the repertoire of each patient were included in the public clonotype analysis. About a dozen repertoires from age-matched healthy donors, obtained from immuneACCESS, served as clonality controls. What TCRdb holds here is the immuneACCESS table cut down to in-frame rearrangements. Part of the clones is not present; checked against another copy, under half of the missing clones reflect an unresolved V gene, and the others are unexplained. V and J calls and clone size are given by that table; D and trimming were obtained from the DNA. A total of more than 35,000 clones appear in this sample, over 55% of them only once. The ten largest make up around 15% of the sample.

What the research found in general, with its limitations: Public clonotypes were rare and either shrank or stayed stable during treatment, and the rise in clonality at ibrutinib response reflected expansion of private clonotypes. Clonality increased at ibrutinib response, stayed stable in sustained remission, and fell back toward baseline at progression. Sampling times were not matched between sustained-remission and progressing patients, and lymph node repertoires were not studied. Baseline clonality exceeded that of age-matched healthy donors and correlated strongly with circulating CD8+ T-cell counts.

According to the germline V gene (reference sequence), CDR1 reads SEHNR and CDR2 reads FQNEAQ. Trimming leaves V shorter by 5 bases and J shorter by 5 bases, with the junction holding 10 bases beyond the gene matches. The CDR3 contains 15 residues, cysteine and phenylalanine counted. The sequence is cut down to CDR3 DNA, 45 bases in frame from base 1. The sequencing used PBMCs, collected at disease progression, from a patient treated with ibrutinib. The V and J segments used are TRBV7-9 and TRBJ1-1; 8 middle bases align to TRBD1. This sequence originates from a human donor with chronic lymphocytic leukemia. The CDR3 reads as follows: CASSPRTGQGTEAFF. The DNA is TGTGCCAGCAGCCCTCGGACAGGGCAGGGGACTGAAGCTTTCTTT.